This T cell receptor beta chain was captured by sequencing in a study of T cell changes during pregnancy in multiple sclerosis (dated by TCRdb to the late 2010s). Concerning the study at large: Changes in the T cell repertoire over the course of pregnancy were examined in this study in women with multiple sclerosis.

The CDR3 runs 14 residues from the cysteine to the phenylalanine. The retained sequence is limited to the CDR3, 42 bases, with the frame set at the first base. CDR1 and CDR2 are read off the germline V gene as SGHAT and FQNNGV. Trimming removed 1 base from V and 8 bases from J, leaving 11 bases between the germline ends. With regard to this clone: There is no known antigen for this receptor. No clone much larger than this one lies a single base away; base qualities are absent.

The library was obtained by the immunoSEQ multiplex PCR assay. TCRdb carries this immuneACCESS record with in-frame sequences only. Its versions omit some clonotypes, under half of them owing to an unresolved V gene in the studies checked, with the rest unexplained. The sample has 80,000 to 95,000 clones on record, about 95% of them singletons. In total, the top ten clones hold around 1% of the sample. This TCR came from a female donor with multiple sclerosis, enrolled in a pregnancy study. The sequences come from peripheral blood, collected in the second trimester of pregnancy. The V and J segments used are TRBV11-2 and TRBJ1-4; a tentative D call is TRBD1 (5 bases match). The sequenced DNA is TGTGCCAGCAGCTTAGGGGCAGGGATGGAAAAACTGTTTTTT. Translated, this is CASSLGAGMEKLFF.